Included here is one T cell receptor beta chain sequence, with context. Its target is not known. The PCR contained 60 Vbeta and 13 Jbeta primers. The assay was immunoSEQ multiplex PCR, and TCRdb's table has in-frame clones only and misses some. This sample's clone table lists 85,000 or so clones. Germline V gene data show CDR1 as KGHSH and CDR2 as LQKENI. V gave up 6 bases and J gave up 6 bases, with 15 bases separating them. The CDR3 is 14 amino acids. The data are from a study of cytomegalovirus exposure and HLA in healthy donors. Study findings and constraints: Earlier analysis looked at TCR beta V segments, and most were productive about 90% or about 30% of the time. Follow-up analysis later connected one missense variant in DCLRE1C with trimming of TCR beta V- and J-genes. Later on, analysis showed that most CMV-associated TCR beta chains appeared to be HLA-restricted.

This TCR derives from a woman aged 30 to 39 in good health and CMV-seronegative. The specimen sequenced was PBMCs. The chain is built from TRBV18 and TRBJ1-5; the D is unclear. CDR3 nucleotide sequence: TGTGCCAGCTCCCTACTGAAGGAGGCTCAGCCCCAGCATTTT. Its translation: CASSLLKEAQPQHF. The whole variable domain, remainder taken from reference TRBV18 and TRBJ1-5, is NAGVMQNPRHLVRRRGQEARLRCSPMKGHSHVYWYRQLPEEGLKFMVYLQKENIIDESGMPKERFSAEFPKEGPSILRIQQVVRGDSAAYFCASSLLKEAQPQHFGDGTRLSIL.